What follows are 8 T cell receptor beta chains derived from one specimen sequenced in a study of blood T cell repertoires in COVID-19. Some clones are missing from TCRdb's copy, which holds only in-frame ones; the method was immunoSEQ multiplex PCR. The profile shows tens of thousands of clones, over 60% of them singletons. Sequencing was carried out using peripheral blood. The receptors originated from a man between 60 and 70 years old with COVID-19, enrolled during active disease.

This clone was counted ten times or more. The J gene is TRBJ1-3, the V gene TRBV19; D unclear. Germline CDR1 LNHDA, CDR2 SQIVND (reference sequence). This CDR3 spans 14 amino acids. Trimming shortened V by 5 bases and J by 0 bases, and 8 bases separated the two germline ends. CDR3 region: CASSRVGSGNTIYF. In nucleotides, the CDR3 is TGTGCCAGTAGTCGGGTGGGCTCTGGAAACACCATATATTTT.

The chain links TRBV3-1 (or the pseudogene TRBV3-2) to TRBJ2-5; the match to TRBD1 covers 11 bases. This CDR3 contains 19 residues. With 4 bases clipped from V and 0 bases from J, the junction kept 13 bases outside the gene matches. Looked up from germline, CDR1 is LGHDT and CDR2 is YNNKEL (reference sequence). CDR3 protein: CASSPMDRGPGLYQETQYF. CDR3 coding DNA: TGTGCCAGCAGCCCGATGGACAGGGGGCCTGGATTGTACCAAGAGACCCAGTACTTC.

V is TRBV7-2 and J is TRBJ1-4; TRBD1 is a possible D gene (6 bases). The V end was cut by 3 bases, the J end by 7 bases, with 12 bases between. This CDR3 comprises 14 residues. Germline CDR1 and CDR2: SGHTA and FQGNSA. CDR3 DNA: TGTGCCAGCAGCTTTGCAGGGGTGGGTGAAAAACTGTTTTTT. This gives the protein CASSFAGVGEKLFF.

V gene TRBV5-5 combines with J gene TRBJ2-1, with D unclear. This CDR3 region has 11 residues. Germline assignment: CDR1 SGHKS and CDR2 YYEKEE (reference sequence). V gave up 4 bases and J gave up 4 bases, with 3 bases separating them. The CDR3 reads CASSQYNEQFF. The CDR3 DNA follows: TGTGCCAGCAGCCAGTACAATGAGCAGTTCTTC.

CDR3 protein: CSVDSGRRGNEQFF. The CDR3 nucleotides are TGCAGCGTTGATTCCGGGAGAAGGGGCAATGAGCAGTTCTTC. The V gene is TRBV29-1, the J gene TRBJ2-1, with D maybe TRBD2 (6 bases). Trimming took 3 bases from V and 6 from J, leaving 15 bases between them. This CDR3 contains 14 residues. Germline CDR1 SQVTM, CDR2 ANQGSEA.

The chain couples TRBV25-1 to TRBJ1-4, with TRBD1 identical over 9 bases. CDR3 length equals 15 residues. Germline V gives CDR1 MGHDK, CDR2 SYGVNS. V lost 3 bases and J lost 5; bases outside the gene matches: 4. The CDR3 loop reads CASSEIDRGNEKLFF. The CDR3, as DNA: TGTGCCAGCAGTGAGATTGACAGGGGGAATGAAAAACTGTTTTTT.

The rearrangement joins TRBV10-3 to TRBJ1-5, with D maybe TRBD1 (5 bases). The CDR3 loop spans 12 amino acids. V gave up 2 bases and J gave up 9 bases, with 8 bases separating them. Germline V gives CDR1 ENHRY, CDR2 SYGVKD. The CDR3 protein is CAISEGGRPQHF. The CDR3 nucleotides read TGTGCCATCAGTGAGGGGGGGAGGCCCCAGCATTTT.

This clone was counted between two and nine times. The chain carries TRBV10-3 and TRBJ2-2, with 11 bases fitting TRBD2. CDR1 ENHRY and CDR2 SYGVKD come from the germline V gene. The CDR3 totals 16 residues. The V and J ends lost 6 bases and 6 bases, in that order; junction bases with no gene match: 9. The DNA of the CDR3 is TGTGCCATCAGCCTTTTGACTAGCGGGATTGCCGGGGAGCTGTTTTTT. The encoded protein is CAISLLTSGIAGELFF.